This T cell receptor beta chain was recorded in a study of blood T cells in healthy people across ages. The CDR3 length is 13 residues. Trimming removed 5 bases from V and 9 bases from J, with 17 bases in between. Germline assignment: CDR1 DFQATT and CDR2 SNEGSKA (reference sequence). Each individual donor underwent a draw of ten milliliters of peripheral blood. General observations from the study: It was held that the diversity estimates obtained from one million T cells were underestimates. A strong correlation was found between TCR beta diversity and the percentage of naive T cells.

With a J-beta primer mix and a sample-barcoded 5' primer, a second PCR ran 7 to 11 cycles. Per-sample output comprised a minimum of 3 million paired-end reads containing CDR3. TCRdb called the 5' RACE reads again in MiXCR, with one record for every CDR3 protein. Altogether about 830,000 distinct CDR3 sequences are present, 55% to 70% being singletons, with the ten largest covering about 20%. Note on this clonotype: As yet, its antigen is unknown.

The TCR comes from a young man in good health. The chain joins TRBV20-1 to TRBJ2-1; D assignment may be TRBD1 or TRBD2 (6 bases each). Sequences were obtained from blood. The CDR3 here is CSAQLQGRGEQFF. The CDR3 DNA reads TGCAGTGCTCAACTTCAGGGGCGGGGTGAGCAGTTCTTC.